These 19 T cell receptor beta chains were all obtained from the same sample, sequenced in a study of T cells in Graves' hyperthyroidism and ophthalmopathy (dated by TCRdb to about 2019). Libraries were built with multiplex PCR. For sequencing, an Illumina HiSeq 2000 was employed. TCR beta CDR3 regions were amplified from RNA transcripts. The first round of RT-PCR for the TCR CDR3 was performed with the HTBI primer set and the Qiagen OneStep RT-PCR kit. Through fastp at Q25 and MiXCR, TCRdb rebuilt clones from the public reads, retaining in-frame beta chains. Rows matching on CDR3 protein sequence are summarized as one entry with the most common DNA and genes. The sample includes about 560,000 distinct CDR3 sequences, with about 45% observed a single time. Approximately 8.2% of the sample comes from the top ten. The sequenced sample was peripheral blood or thyroid tissue (not recorded which). These receptors all stem from a woman aged 18 to 35 with Graves' hyperthyroidism. Donor details come from another sample of the same person, matched by shared clones.

The CDR3 is CSVIGGQEYGANVLTF. The CDR3, as DNA: TGCAGCGTTATAGGGGGACAGGAGTATGGGGCCAACGTCCTGACTTTC. The chain has TRBV29-1 and TRBJ2-6; 8 positions match TRBD1. The V gene's germline CDR1 is SQVTM and CDR2 ANQGSEA. There are 16 residues in the CDR3. V trimming: 5 bases; J trimming: 3 bases; junction bases outside the gene matches: 9.

This clonotype was counted a few times. The junction shows a germline mismatch at one end, possibly a read error. J is TRBJ2-7 and V is TRBV11-2; 8 bases match TRBD1. The CDR3 sequence is 15 residues long. Germline assignment: CDR1 SGHAT and CDR2 FQNNGV. CDR3 amino acids: CASSLARQGATEQYF. DNA for the CDR3: TGTGCCAGCAGTTTAGCTCGGCAGGGGGCGACCGAGCAGTACTTC.

This clonotype was picked up many times. The chain combines TRBV2 with TRBJ1-6; D not resolved. The CDR3 spans 15 residues. V lost 5 bases and J lost 7, with 15 bases in between. Per the germline V gene, CDR1 is SNHLY and CDR2 is FYNNEI. In DNA, the CDR3 is TGTGCCAGCAGTCCTGGAACCGGGATAAATTCACCCCTCCACTTT. Protein product: CASSPGTGINSPLHF.

This clonotype was detected many times. The rearrangement joins TRBV10-3 to TRBJ2-5, with 7 bases fitting TRBD2. The CDR3 extends over 16 amino acids. Germline CDR1 is ENHRY and CDR2 is SYGVKD. The ends lost 4 bases at V and 5 bases at J; junction bases unmatched: 13. The CDR3: CAISGTLAGEAETQYF. CDR3 bases: TGTGCCATCAGTGGAACGTTGGCGGGAGAAGCGGAGACCCAGTACTTC.

The V gene is TRBV9, the J gene TRBJ2-7; D unresolved. This CDR3 has 13 residues. Germline V CDR1 and CDR2: SGDLS, YYNGEE. V lost 0 bases, J lost 0 bases, and 4 bases lay in between. CDR3 region: CASSVESSYEQYF. The CDR3 DNA is TGTGCCAGCAGCGTAGAGTCCTCCTACGAGCAGTACTTC.

The chain is built from TRBV7-9 and TRBJ1-1; 12 bases line up with TRBD1. Germline lookup yields CDR1 SEHNR and CDR2 FQNEAQ (reference sequence). This CDR3 comprises 15 residues. V lost 7 bases, J lost 0 bases, and 3 bases stayed unmatched. The CDR3 coding sequence is TGTGCCAGCAAAGGGGACAGGGGGCTGAACACTGAAGCTTTCTTT. Amino acid sequence: CASKGDRGLNTEAFF.

The chain carries TRBV29-1 and TRBJ2-2; 11 positions agree with TRBD2. The V and J ends lost 5 bases and 1 base, in that order; junction bases with no gene match: 6. Germline V gene data show CDR1 as SQVTM and CDR2 as ANQGSEA. The CDR3 is made up of 16 amino acids. As DNA, the CDR3 is TGCAGCGTTTCCAAGGGGACTAGCGGGAACACCGGGGAGCTGTTTTTT. Encoded protein: CSVSKGTSGNTGELFF.

The J gene is TRBJ2-7, the V gene TRBV7-9, with a possible D match to TRBD1 (6 bases). The germline V gene has CDR1 SEHNR and CDR2 FQNEAQ (reference sequence). CDR3 length: 14 residues. V lost 5 bases and J 3 bases, leaving 14 bases between the germline ends. The CDR3 here is CASSQETGYYEQYF. In DNA, the CDR3 is TGTGCCAGCAGCCAAGAGACAGGTTACTACGAGCAGTACTTC.

This clonotype showed up many times. The chain employs TRBV29-1 and TRBJ1-3, with D unclear. This CDR3 is built from 12 residues. V was trimmed by 3 bases and J by 2 bases, leaving 5 bases between them. CDR1 is SQVTM and CDR2 is ANQGSEA in the germline V gene. CDR3 sequence (DNA): TGCAGCGTTGACGGGGCTGGAAACACCATATATTTT. It yields the protein CSVDGAGNTIYF.

The chain has TRBV20-1 and TRBJ2-7; 9 bases align to TRBD2. The CDR3 runs 15 residues. In germline, CDR1 is DFQATT, CDR2 SNEGSKA (reference sequence). J lost 2 bases, V lost 2 bases, and 7 bases had no gene match. The CDR3 nucleotides read TGCAGTGCTAGACCTCTTAGCGGGAGTGCCTACGAGCAGTACTTC. This translates into CSARPLSGSAYEQYF.

V gene TRBV29-1 combines with J gene TRBJ1-1; 7 positions agree with TRBD1. CDR1 and CDR2 from the germline V gene are SQVTM and ANQGSEA. V shed 8 bases, J shed 3 bases, and the junction held 9 bases outside the gene matches. The CDR3 is made up of 13 amino acids. The CDR3 protein is CSPDRDRDTEAFF. CDR3 nucleotide sequence: TGCAGCCCCGACAGGGACCGCGACACTGAAGCTTTCTTT.

In this sample, this clonotype turned up once. This likely comes from a read error, as the CDR3 has no conserved phenylalanine or tryptophan at its end. Because the CDR3's place on the DNA is in doubt, the DNA is left out and the CDR3 is given as listed by TCRdb. V is TRBV7-8 and J is TRBJ1-4; the table's D gene call, TRBD1, was not cross checked with the DNA. The V gene's germline CDR1 is SGHVS and CDR2 FQNEAQ. Termini included, the CDR3 measures 8 amino acids. The CDR3 sequence: CASSLTGY.

Regarding this clonotype: At one boundary the junction diverges from the germline segment, which might be a read error. J is TRBJ2-2 and V is TRBV24-1, with TRBD1 as a possible D gene (5 bases). Per the germline V gene, CDR1 is KGHDR and CDR2 is SFDVKD. CDR3 length: 15 residues. The CDR3, as DNA: TGTGCCGCCAGTCCGGCAGGGTGGAGCACCGGGGAGCTGTTTTTT. As protein: CAASPAGWSTGELFF.

The rearrangement links TRBV2 to TRBJ2-5; D gene uncertain. There are 14 residues in the CDR3. Germline lookup yields CDR1 SNHLY and CDR2 FYNNEI. V was clipped by 1 base and J by 5 bases, with 11 bases between them. For the CDR3, the DNA is TGTGCCAGCAGTGAAGGGCAGGCTGGGGAGACCCAGTACTTC. Its protein is CASSEGQAGETQYF.

The chain links TRBV12-3 or TRBV12-4 to TRBJ1-5; D is unresolved. Trimming removed 7 bases from V and 4 bases from J, with 8 bases in between. The CDR3 totals 12 residues. The CDR3 loop is CASNHQNQPQHF. As DNA, the CDR3 is TGTGCCAGCAACCACCAGAATCAGCCCCAGCATTTT.

This clonotype has only a few counts. This rearrangement joins TRBV20-1 to TRBJ1-5; D not certain. Per the germline V gene, CDR1 is DFQATT and CDR2 is SNEGSKA (reference sequence). CDR3 length equals 14 residues. With 5 bases removed from V and 4 bases from J, the gap between germline ends came to 15 bases. CDR3 nucleotides: TGCAGTGCTCAATTGGGCAGATTTAATCAGCCCCAGCATTTT. Protein: CSAQLGRFNQPQHF.

As concerns this clonotype: A much larger clone is a single base away; this may be a read error. The chain uses TRBV2 and TRBJ2-5, with 11 bases that match TRBD2. Germline CDR1 is SNHLY and CDR2 is FYNNEI. The length of the CDR3 is 15 residues. CDR3 nucleotides: TGCACCAGCAGTGAGTCGACTAGCGGGATTGAGACCCAGTACTTC. It encodes CTSSESTSGIETQYF.

With respect to this clonotype: One base away lies a much larger clone, so this may be a sequencing read error. V usage is TRBV7-9 and J usage is TRBJ1-1, with D unresolved. The V end was cut by 4 bases, the J end by 1 base, with 10 bases between. The CDR3 has 14 amino acids. Per the germline V gene, CDR1 is SEHNR and CDR2 is FQNEAQ (reference sequence). CDR3 sequence: CASSSVRSNTEAFF. CDR3 DNA: TGTGCCAGCAGCTCAGTTCGGTCGAACACTGAAGCTTTCTTT.

V gene TRBV7-2 combines with J gene TRBJ2-3; D perhaps matches TRBD1 (7 bases). Trimming removed 0 bases from V and 8 bases from J, with 18 bases in between. This CDR3 spans 16 amino acids. The V gene's germline CDR1 is SGHTA and CDR2 FQGNSA. The CDR3 sequence: CASSLAFDGRGVTQYF. In DNA, the CDR3 is TGTGCCAGCAGCTTAGCGTTTGATGGCAGGGGGGTTACGCAGTATTTT.